This T cell receptor (beta chain) comes out of a study of regulatory T cells in long-lasting Graves disease. General study points: Small numbers of samples may have cut accuracy.

This clonotype was recorded many times. Its antigen remains unknown. Time point reported: persistent/refractory GD, antithyroid drugs over 5 years with positive TRAb. Extracted PBMC RNA gave rise to the TCR library. The length of the CDR3 is 15 residues. CDR1 is MDHEN and CDR2 is SYDVKM in the germline V gene. The V and J ends lost 5 bases and 4 bases, in that order; junction bases with no gene match: 6. Building of the TCR beta libraries involved iRepertoire HTBI primers and Arm-PCR of CDR3 regions. TCRdb recomputed calls from the multiplex PCR reads with MiXCR, one row per CDR3 protein. The data show 450,000 or so distinct CDR3 sequences, with about 20% seen just once and roughly 8% held by the top ten.

The starting material was peripheral blood mononuclear cells (PBMCs), obtained when the disease was refractory, from a patient treated with antithyroid drugs. The V call is TRBV28, the J call TRBJ1-1; 11 nucleotides match TRBD1. The clonotype comes from a female donor with Graves disease. This CDR3 is CASSRGQGGFTEAFF. Written as DNA, the CDR3 is TGTGCCAGCAGTAGGGGACAGGGGGGGTTCACTGAAGCTTTCTTT.